The 29 T cell receptor beta chains reported below all come from one sample, sequenced in a study of T cells after yellow fever vaccination. Each CDR3 protein gets one entry after TCRdb re-called the 5' RACE reads with MiXCR. The sample contains a few hundred thousand distinct CDR3 sequences, about 6.2% of which appear only once. This specimen consisted of PBMCs, obtained 5 days after the yellow fever booster vaccination. Every receptor here comes from a young man who received the YFV17D yellow fever vaccine.

This clonotype was counted many times. CDR3: CATSRVGSYEQYF. The DNA of the CDR3 is TGTGCCACCAGCAGAGTCGGGTCCTACGAGCAGTACTTC. V gene TRBV15 combines with J gene TRBJ2-7; D gene ambiguous. The CDR3 contains 13 residues. CDR1 LNHNV and CDR2 YYDKDF come from the germline V gene (reference sequence). Deletions cut 1 base from V and 1 base from J, with 5 bases between.

V and J are TRBV7-8 and TRBJ2-7, with D tentatively TRBD2 (6 bases). The ends were cut back, 2 bases at V and 9 bases at J, with 14 bases in the middle. The CDR3 contains 13 residues. The germline V gene encodes CDR1 SGHVS and CDR2 FQNEAQ. The CDR3, as DNA: TGTGCCAGCAGCTTACAAGACCCGGGGGTGCAGTACTTC. The encoded protein is CASSLQDPGVQYF.

This clonotype was counted a few times. The chain has TRBV7-2 and TRBJ2-7; D unresolved. V was clipped by 5 bases and J by 3 bases, with 17 bases between them. Germline V gene lookup returns CDR1 SGHTA and CDR2 FQGNSA. This CDR3 has 15 amino acids. Written as DNA, the CDR3 is TGTGCCAGCAGCCCCTCGGCCGGGCTGCTCTACGAGCAGTACTTC. Translating it yields CASSPSAGLLYEQYF.

The chain employs TRBV6-2 or TRBV6-3 and TRBJ2-7; D gene uncertain. V was cut by 5 bases and J by 3 bases, with 8 bases left in between. Germline loops: CDR1 MNHEY, CDR2 SVGEGT. The CDR3 is made up of 12 amino acids. The CDR3 region is CASSNTDYEQYF. Here the CDR3 DNA reads TGTGCCAGCAGTAACACAGACTACGAGCAGTACTTC.

This clonotype occurred many times. The genes are TRBV5-6 and TRBJ2-1; TRBD1 is a possible D gene (5 bases). Trimming shortened V by 1 base and J by 6 bases, and 17 bases separated the two germline ends. This CDR3 contains 16 residues. Germline CDR1 reads SGHDT; CDR2 reads YYEEEE. CDR3 nucleotide sequence: TGTGCCAGCAGCTTGAGCCTACTGACAGCCCTCAATGAGCAGTTCTTC. This sequence encodes CASSLSLLTALNEQFF.

The chain combines TRBV7-3 with TRBJ2-6; D may be TRBD1 (6 bases). The CDR3 totals 15 residues. Deletions cut 2 bases from V and 2 bases from J, with 7 bases between. Looked up from germline, CDR1 is SGHTA and CDR2 is FQGTGA. This CDR3 is CASSLSGAGANVLTF. The CDR3 region has the DNA TGTGCCAGCAGCTTATCAGGGGCTGGGGCCAACGTCCTGACTTTC.

This clonotype showed up just a few times. The rearrangement links TRBV11-2 to TRBJ2-7; a possible D gene is TRBD2 (5 bases). The ends were cut back, 2 bases at V and 4 bases at J, with 15 bases in the middle. The CDR3 is made up of 15 amino acids. Germline V CDR1 and CDR2: SGHAT, FQNNGV. The CDR3 loop reads CASSLMFGEIYEQYF. CDR3 DNA sequence: TGTGCCAGCAGCTTAATGTTTGGGGAGATATACGAGCAGTACTTC.

CDR3 region: CASRRDRGGQPQHF. The CDR3 DNA is TGTGCCAGCCGACGAGACAGGGGGGGTCAGCCCCAGCATTTT. This chain joins TRBV6-1 and TRBJ1-5, with 9 bases fitting TRBD1. The CDR3 runs to 14 residues. With V trimmed by 8 bases and J by 6 bases, 8 bases remained unmatched. Germline V gives CDR1 MNHNS, CDR2 SASEGT.

This clonotype has a count of ten or more. V usage is TRBV12-3 or TRBV12-4 and J usage is TRBJ2-3, with 12 nucleotides matching TRBD2. Trimming at V came to 6 bases and at J to 4 bases, leaving 5 bases not matched to a gene. This CDR3 region has 15 residues. In DNA form, the CDR3 reads TGTGCCAGCAGGCGCACTAGCGGGAGGCCAGATACGCAGTATTTT. Translating gives CASRRTSGRPDTQYF.

This clonotype was detected only a few times. The CDR3 is CASSQDLGRDTGELFF. CDR3 sequence (DNA): TGCGCCAGCAGCCAAGATCTAGGGAGGGACACCGGGGAGCTGTTTTTT. The chain combines TRBV4-3 with TRBJ2-2; TRBD2 matches 7 bases. This CDR3 has 16 amino acids. V dropped 0 bases and J dropped 3; count of bases not matched to a gene: 4. Looked up from germline, CDR1 is LGHNA and CDR2 is YSLEER.

Only a few counts were recorded for this clonotype. CDR3 protein: CASSPRTSLTGKLFF. The CDR3 DNA sequence: TGTGCCAGCAGCCCGAGGACTAGTCTCACCGGAAAGCTGTTTTTT. This rearrangement joins TRBV3-1 to TRBJ2-2, with 7 positions matching TRBD2. The germline CDR1 and CDR2 sequences are LGHDT and YNNKEL (reference sequence). The J segment lost 12 bases and the V segment lost 4 bases, leaving 14 bases of the junction unmatched. The CDR3 is 15 amino acids.

The table lists this clonotype with many counts. The chain has TRBV21-1 and TRBJ2-4; the D call of TRBD1 is as the table states it, not checked on the DNA. TRBV21-1 is annotated as a pseudogene. The CDR3 runs to 16 residues. The CDR3 coding sequence is TGTGCCAGCAGCAAAGGGGGGGCATGGGCCAAAAACATTCAGTACTTC. Its protein is CASSKGGAWAKNIQYF.

This clonotype occurred a few times. The chain uses TRBV6-2 or TRBV6-3 and TRBJ2-3, with D possibly TRBD1 on 5 matching bases. CDR1 and CDR2 from the germline V gene are MNHEY and SVGEGT. V lost 1 base, J lost 3 bases, and 11 bases lay in between. The CDR3 contains 15 residues. Written as DNA, the CDR3 is TGTGCCAGCAGTTACTTACGACAGCTAACAGATACGCAGTATTTT. Residues: CASSYLRQLTDTQYF.

This clonotype was observed at least ten times. The chain recombines TRBV19 with TRBJ1-1; no definite D call. The CDR3 has 12 residues. Trimming took off 3 bases at V and 0 bases at J, with 2 bases between the two ends. CDR1 and CDR2 from the germline V gene are LNHDA and SQIVND (reference sequence). The CDR3 bases are TGTGCCAGTAGTATCCTGAACACTGAAGCTTTCTTT. Translating gives CASSILNTEAFF.

The chain links TRBV12-3 or TRBV12-4 to TRBJ1-5; 9 bases align to TRBD1. The V gene end was trimmed by 6 bases and the J gene end by 5 bases; junction bases not matched to a gene: 8. This CDR3 spans 15 amino acids. The CDR3 region has the DNA TGTGCCAGCAGCACGCGGGACAGGGAGGATCAGCCCCAGCATTTT. This encodes CASSTRDREDQPQHF.

This CDR3 is CASSSPGGPSYEQYF. In nucleotides, the CDR3 is TGTGCCAGCAGTTCCCCTGGGGGACCCTCCTACGAGCAGTACTTC. The chain uses TRBV27 and TRBJ2-7; either TRBD1 or TRBD2 may supply D (5 bases each). Germline V gives CDR1 MNHEY, CDR2 SMNVEV (reference sequence). V lost 4 bases, J lost 0 bases, and 13 bases lay in between. The CDR3 has 15 residues.

This clonotype appeared many times. The J gene is TRBJ1-5, the V gene TRBV7-8; D uncertain. The germline V and J ends were trimmed by 5 bases and 4 bases, with 21 bases remaining between them. Germline-derived CDR1 and CDR2 are SGHVS and FQNEAQ. This CDR3 region has 17 residues. As DNA, the CDR3 is TGTGCCAGCAGCCCGTTTGGGGTCGCTAGCAGAAATCAGCCCCAGCATTTT. This encodes CASSPFGVASRNQPQHF.

This clonotype has only a few counts. The chain joins TRBV12-3 or TRBV12-4 to TRBJ1-6; D unresolved. This CDR3 is built from 14 residues. Trimming pared 2 bases from V and 12 bases from J, leaving 14 bases between. The CDR3 sequence is CASSLNRLGGPLHF. CDR3 in DNA: TGTGCCAGCAGTTTAAACCGGCTGGGAGGACCCCTCCACTTT.

This clonotype turned up a few times. The V gene is TRBV29-1, the J gene TRBJ2-7; TRBD2 matches at 7 bases. The germline gives CDR1 SQVTM, CDR2 ANQGSEA. The CDR3 is 15 amino acids. After removal of 4 bases from V and 4 bases from J, the junction contained 13 bases not matched to a gene. The CDR3 sequence: CSVGSSGKGGYEQYF. CDR3 sequence (DNA): TGCAGCGTTGGTTCTAGCGGTAAAGGAGGTTACGAGCAGTACTTC.

This clonotype was seen repeatedly, ten times or more. The genes are TRBV7-6 and TRBJ2-4, with a weak D call TRBD2 (5 bases). This CDR3 region has 14 residues. Trimming left V 3 bases short and J 0 bases short, with 6 bases between. CDR1 is SGHVS and CDR2 is FNYEAQ in the germline V gene. CDR3 coding DNA: TGTGCCAGCAGCTTGCGGGTAGCCAAAAACATTCAGTACTTC. It encodes CASSLRVAKNIQYF.

This clonotype was seen a handful of times. This CDR3 is CASSPISRDETQYF. In nucleotides, the CDR3 is TGTGCCAGCAGTCCTATAAGCCGGGACGAGACCCAGTACTTC. The rearrangement uses TRBV5-5 and TRBJ2-5; D might be TRBD1 or TRBD2, each matching 5 bases. The CDR3 totals 14 residues. V was pared by 5 bases and J by 5 bases, with 16 bases between. CDR1 SGHKS and CDR2 YYEKEE come from the germline V gene (reference sequence). The complete variable domain, with remaining parts taken from reference TRBV5-5 and TRBJ2-5, reads DAGVTQSPTHLIKTRGQQVTLRCSPISGHKSVSWYQQVLGQGPQFIFQYYEKEERGRGNFPDRFSARQFPNYSSELNVNALLLGDSALYLCASSPISRDETQYFGPGTRLLVL.

This clonotype was recorded a few times. The rearrangement links TRBV14 to TRBJ2-2; 7 bases line up with TRBD1. With V trimmed by 2 bases and J by 4 bases, 10 bases remained unmatched. The CDR3 contains 17 residues. Per germline, CDR1 SGHDN and CDR2 FVKESK. The CDR3: CASSQLASGQLTGELFF. In DNA form, the CDR3 reads TGTGCCAGCAGCCAACTCGCCTCGGGACAGCTCACCGGGGAGCTGTTTTTT.

This clonotype showed up many times. The chain is built from TRBV14 and TRBJ1-1; 8 nucleotides line up with TRBD1. CDR1 and CDR2 from the germline V gene are SGHDN and FVKESK. The J segment lost 4 bases and the V segment lost 4 bases, leaving 5 bases of the junction unmatched. This CDR3 region has 14 residues. The DNA for the CDR3 is TGTGCCAGCAGCCCTATAACAGGGGGCACTGAAGCTTTCTTT. Its protein product is CASSPITGGTEAFF.

The genes are TRBV20-1 and TRBJ2-3; TRBD2 agrees at 13 bases. The germline CDR1 and CDR2 sequences are DFQATT and SNEGSKA (reference sequence). The CDR3 is made up of 15 amino acids. CDR3 sequence (DNA): TGCAAAGGACTAGCGGGAGCAGACAACACAGATACGCAGTATTTT. Translation: CKGLAGADNTDTQYF.

This clonotype was counted ten times or more. J is TRBJ2-1 and V is TRBV20-1; TRBD2 matches at 8 bases. The CDR3 spans 16 residues. Germline V gene sequence: CDR1 DFQATT, CDR2 SNEGSKA (reference sequence). V lost 3 bases, J lost 8 bases, and 15 bases stayed unmatched. CDR3 loop: CSASVGTRVYGDEQFF. The DNA of the CDR3 is TGCAGTGCTAGTGTCGGGACTAGAGTATACGGAGATGAGCAGTTCTTC.

The chain is built from TRBV29-1 and TRBJ2-5, with TRBD2 matching 8 bases. After removal of 5 bases from V and 4 bases from J, the junction contained 3 bases not matched to a gene. The CDR3 has 12 amino acids. Per the germline V gene, CDR1 is SQVTM and CDR2 is ANQGSEA. CDR3 bases: TGCAGCGTTACGCTAGCGGGAGAGACCCAGTACTTC. Protein: CSVTLAGETQYF.

This clonotype has just a few counts. V gene TRBV9 combines with J gene TRBJ1-1, with a tentative D call TRBD1 (5 bases). Germline V CDR1 and CDR2: SGDLS, YYNGEE. V lost 4 bases and J lost 5, with 18 bases in between. The CDR3 has 15 amino acids. CDR3 sequence reads: CASSPDGAPVTEAFF. The CDR3 nucleotides read TGTGCCAGCAGCCCCGACGGGGCGCCGGTAACTGAAGCTTTCTTT.

This clonotype turned up a few times. The chain is built from TRBV20-1 and TRBJ1-1; TRBD1 matches 7 bases. This CDR3 spans 15 amino acids. Germline V lookup: CDR1 DFQATT, CDR2 SNEGSKA (reference sequence). V lost 1 base to trimming and J lost 3 bases; unmatched junction nucleotides: 8. The CDR3 spells CSARAWTGGDTEAFF. The DNA of the CDR3 is TGCAGTGCTAGAGCCTGGACAGGAGGCGACACTGAAGCTTTCTTT.

The rearrangement links TRBV18 to TRBJ2-7, with 7 bases that match TRBD2. There are 16 residues in the CDR3. Trimming removed 1 base from V and 3 bases from J; junction bases left unmatched: 9. Germline CDR1 reads KGHSH; CDR2 reads LQKENI. The CDR3 loop reads CASSPLFGGSNYEQYF. CDR3 sequence (DNA): TGTGCCAGCTCACCACTTTTCGGCGGGAGTAACTACGAGCAGTACTTC.